This T cell receptor beta chain was obtained from a study of blood T cell repertoires in COVID-19. Study as a whole: COVID-19 samples from acute and convalescent phases originated in the United States, Italy and Spain. From T cells, B-cell-depleted T cells, or PBMCs came the material, which was cDNA or gDNA.

The CDR3 has 11 residues. In germline, CDR1 is SGHNT, CDR2 YENEEA. Trimming removed 7 bases from V and 8 bases from J, with 11 bases in between. In the authors' workflow: Nucleated cell number was recorded as an estimate derived from reference gene primer amplification. Data came from immunoSEQ multiplex PCR; TCRdb stores just in-frame clones and leaves some out. V and J calls plus clone size are reproduced from that table; the DNA served to infer D and trimming. The data contain about 190,000 clones, about 85% of them singletons. This clone was counted a single time. Source material: peripheral blood. This receptor was taken from a man aged 25 to 45 with acute or convalescent COVID-19. The chain uses TRBV11-3 and TRBJ1-2; tentatively, D is TRBD1 (5 bases). The CDR3 is CASTKRGGYTF. The CDR3 DNA reads TGTGCCAGCACCAAACGGGGGGGCTACACCTTC.